This TCR beta chain was recorded in a study of T-cell reconstitution after alpha-beta-depleted transplantation in children. Preparing the TCRbeta library involved the use of unique molecular identifiers. TCRdb processed the PCR reads anew with MiXCR; each CDR3 protein has one entry. Of nearly 200,000 distinct CDR3 sequences listed, roughly 6% are singletons. The sample holds many counts of this clonotype. Its antigen is not known. V was clipped by 3 bases and J by 2 bases; unmatched bases: 6. The germline V gene encodes CDR1 KGHDR and CDR2 SFDVKD. The CDR3 loop spans 16 amino acids. Whole-study results and caveats: Newly generated T cells supplied most T-cell counts and diversity one year post-transplant. In some patients, recipient T cells and intrathymic progenitors surviving conditioning explained high day-60 diversity. Roughly two months post-transplant, alpha-beta T cells reportedly originated from several hundred graft clones that had expanded.

The TCR was taken from a girl under three years old with combined immunodeficiency, due to receive a stem cell transplant. This chain joins TRBV24-1 and TRBJ2-7, with 10 bases aligning to TRBD1. Material: PBMCs, obtained before TCRalphabeta/CD19-depleted stem cell transplant. DNA of the CDR3: TGTGCCACCAGTGATATTTCGGGACAGGGGACCTACGAGCAGTACTTC. Protein sequence: CATSDISGQGTYEQYF.